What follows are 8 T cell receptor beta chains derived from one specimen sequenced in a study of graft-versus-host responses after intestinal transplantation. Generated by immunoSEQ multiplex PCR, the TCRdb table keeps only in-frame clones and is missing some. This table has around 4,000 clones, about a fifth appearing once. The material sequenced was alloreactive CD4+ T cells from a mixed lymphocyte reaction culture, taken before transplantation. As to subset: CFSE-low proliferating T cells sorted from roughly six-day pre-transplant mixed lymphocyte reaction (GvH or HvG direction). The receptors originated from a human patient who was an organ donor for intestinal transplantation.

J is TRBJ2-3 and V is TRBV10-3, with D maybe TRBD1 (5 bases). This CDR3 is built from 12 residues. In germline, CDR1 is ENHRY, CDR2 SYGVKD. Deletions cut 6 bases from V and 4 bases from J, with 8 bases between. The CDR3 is CAIRGLADTQYF. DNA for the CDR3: TGTGCCATCAGGGGGCTGGCAGATACGCAGTATTTT.

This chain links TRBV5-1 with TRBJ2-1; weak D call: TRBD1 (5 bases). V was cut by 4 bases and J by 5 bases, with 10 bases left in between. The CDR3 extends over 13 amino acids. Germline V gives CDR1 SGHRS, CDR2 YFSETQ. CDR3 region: CASSPMTDNEQFF. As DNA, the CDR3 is TGCGCCAGCAGCCCAATGACAGACAATGAGCAGTTCTTC.

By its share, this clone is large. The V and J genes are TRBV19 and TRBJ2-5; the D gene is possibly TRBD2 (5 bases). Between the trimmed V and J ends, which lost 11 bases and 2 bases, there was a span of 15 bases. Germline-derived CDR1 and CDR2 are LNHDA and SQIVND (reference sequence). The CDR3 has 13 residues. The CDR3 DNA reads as TGTGCCCGAGCCCCAGCGGTACAAGAGACCCAGTACTTC. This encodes CARAPAVQETQYF.

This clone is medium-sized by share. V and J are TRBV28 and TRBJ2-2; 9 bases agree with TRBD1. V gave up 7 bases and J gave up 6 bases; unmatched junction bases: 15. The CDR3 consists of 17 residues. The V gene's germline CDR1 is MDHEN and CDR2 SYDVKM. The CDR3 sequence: CASIWTGEDYGSGELFF. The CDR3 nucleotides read TGTGCCAGCATCTGGACAGGGGAGGATTATGGGTCCGGGGAGCTGTTTTTT.

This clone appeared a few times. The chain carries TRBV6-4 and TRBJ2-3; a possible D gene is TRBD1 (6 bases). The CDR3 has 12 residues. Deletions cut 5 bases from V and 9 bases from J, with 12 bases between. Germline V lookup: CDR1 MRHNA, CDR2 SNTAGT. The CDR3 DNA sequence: TGTGCCAGCAGTCCTTCAGGGGTGACGCAGTATTTT. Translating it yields CASSPSGVTQYF.

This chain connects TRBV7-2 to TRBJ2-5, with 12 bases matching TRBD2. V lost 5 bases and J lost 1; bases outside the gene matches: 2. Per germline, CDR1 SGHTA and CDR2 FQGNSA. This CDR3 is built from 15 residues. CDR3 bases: TGTGCCAGCAGCCCGACTAGCGGGGGCCAAGAGACCCAGTACTTC. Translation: CASSPTSGGQETQYF.

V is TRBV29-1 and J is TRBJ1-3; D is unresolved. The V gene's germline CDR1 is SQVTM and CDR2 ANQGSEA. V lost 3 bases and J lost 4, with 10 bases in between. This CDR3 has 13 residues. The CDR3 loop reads CSVDPGEGNTIYF. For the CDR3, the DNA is TGCAGCGTTGACCCCGGAGAAGGAAACACCATATATTTT.

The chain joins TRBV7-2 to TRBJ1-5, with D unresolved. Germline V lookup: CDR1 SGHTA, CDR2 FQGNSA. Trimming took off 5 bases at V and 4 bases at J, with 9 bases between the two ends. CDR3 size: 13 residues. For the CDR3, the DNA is TGTGCCAGCAGCCCACGGGGAAATCAGCCCCAGCATTTT. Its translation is CASSPRGNQPQHF.